This is a list of T cell receptor beta chains from one sample in a study of OX40 agonist ivuxolimab in advanced cancers. Profiled with immunoSEQ multiplex PCR; TCRdb holds only in-frame clones, not every one. In the table there are about 78,000 clones, roughly nine tenths of which are singletons. Specimen: CD4+ or CD8+ T cells sorted from blood, collected in a trial of the OX40 agonist ivuxolimab. These receptors came from an adult with an advanced solid tumor such as melanoma, head and neck, liver or kidney cancer. Both conserved end residues are part of each CDR3. The D gene is left open where the match is weak. Clone size is not always given. Where it is, it says once, few, many or a class for expanded clones.

size	D	V	J	CDR3	DNA
.	.	TRBV6-1	TRBJ1-5	CASSGSGPNQPQHF	TGTGCCAGCAGTGGTTCGGGACCCAATCAGCCCCAGCATTTT
.	TRBD2	TRBV10-2	TRBJ2-3	CATLGGGLYTQYF	TGCGCCACACTAGGCGGGGGGTTGTATACGCAGTATTTT
.	.	TRBV5-1	TRBJ1-2	CASSLAPERTYGYTF	TGCGCCAGCAGCTTGGCTCCAGAGAGGACTTATGGCTACACCTTC
.	.	TRBV5-1	TRBJ2-3	CASSLDQALPTDTQYF	TGCGCCAGCAGCTTGGATCAGGCCCTCCCCACAGATACGCAGTATTTT
.	.	TRBV5-6	TRBJ2-7	CASSLRQYYEQYF	TGTGCCAGCAGCTTGAGACAGTACTACGAGCAGTACTTC
.	.	TRBV7-6	TRBJ2-3	CATGPATDTQYF	TGTGCCACCGGGCCAGCCACAGATACGCAGTATTTT
once	TRBD1	TRBV5-1	TRBJ2-1	CASSLVDREQFF	TGCGCCAGCAGCTTGGTGGACAGGGAGCAGTTCTTC
.	TRBD1	TRBV28	TRBJ1-2	CASSLTGKDYGYTF	TGTGCCAGCAGTTTGACAGGGAAGGACTATGGCTACACCTTC
.	TRBD2	TRBV14	TRBJ2-2	CASSLPGLAGVNPGELFF	TGTGCCAGCAGCCTCCCGGGACTAGCGGGAGTCAACCCCGGGGAGCTGTTTTTT
.	.	TRBV2	TRBJ2-6	CAGFGTGANVLTF	TGTGCCGGTTTCGGGACCGGGGCCAACGTCCTGACTTTC
.	TRBD2	TRBV7-2	TRBJ2-7	CASSLGLAGFYEQYF	TGTGCCAGCAGCTTAGGGCTAGCGGGATTCTACGAGCAGTACTTC
.	.	TRBV12-5	TRBJ2-3	CASSIGWVDTQYF	TGTGCTAGTAGTATAGGGTGGGTGGATACGCAGTATTTT
.	TRBD1	TRBV25-1	TRBJ2-3	CASSESPGQGSTDTQYF	TGTGCCAGCAGTGAGTCCCCGGGACAGGGGTCCACAGATACGCAGTATTTT
.	.	TRBV7-9	TRBJ1-1	CASSTPEGMNTEAFF	TGTGCCAGCAGCACCCCCGAGGGAATGAACACTGAAGCTTTCTTT
.	.	TRBV28	TRBJ2-5	CASSVAGRAQYF	TGTGCCAGCAGTGTAGCTGGTCGGGCCCAGTACTTC
.	TRBD2	TRBV7-9	TRBJ2-1	CASSSLGLAGGSAEQFF	TGTGCCAGCAGCTCCCTAGGACTAGCGGGAGGGTCGGCTGAGCAGTTCTTC
.	.	TRBV2	TRBJ2-3	CASSVYTDTQYF	TGTGCCAGCAGTGTCTACACAGATACGCAGTATTTT
.	.	TRBV15	TRBJ1-4	CATGGKPPNEKLFF	TGTGCCACCGGGGGGAAACCACCAAATGAAAAACTGTTTTTT
.	TRBD1	TRBV18	TRBJ1-2	CASSLLPGGQGNYGYTF	TGTGCCAGCTCACTCCTACCGGGGGGACAGGGAAACTATGGCTACACCTTC
.	.	TRBV5-1	TRBJ1-5	CASSFDSNQPQHF	TGCGCCAGCAGCTTCGACAGCAATCAGCCCCAGCATTTT
.	.	TRBV7-9	TRBJ1-6	CASTKGWTENSPLHF	TGTGCCAGCACCAAGGGCTGGACGGAGAATTCACCCCTCCACTTT
.	TRBD2	TRBV18	TRBJ2-6	CASSPGLGAGANVLTF	TGTGCCAGCTCACCTGGACTAGGGGCTGGGGCCAACGTCCTGACTTTC
.	.	TRBV19	TRBJ2-3	CASSHLGGRYSTDTQYF	TGTGCCAGTAGTCACCTAGGCGGGCGATACTCCACAGATACGCAGTATTTT
.	.	TRBV4-1	TRBJ2-1	CASSPPARGDGDNEQFF	TGCGCCAGCAGCCCTCCAGCCCGCGGGGACGGGGACAATGAGCAGTTCTTC
.	.	TRBV1	TRBJ2-5	CTSSQDRETKETQYF	TGCACCAGCAGCCAAGACAGGGAGACTAAAGAGACCCAGTACTTC
.	TRBD1	TRBV6-6	TRBJ1-2	CASSYEQTGIGYTF	TGTGCCAGCAGTTACGAACAGACAGGGATAGGCTACACCTTC
.	.	TRBV6-1	TRBJ1-1	CASSERFGEDTEAFF	TGTGCCAGCAGTGAACGATTTGGGGAGGACACTGAAGCTTTCTTT
.	TRBD1	TRBV6-5	TRBJ1-2	CASIGQGANYGYTF	TGTGCCAGCATAGGACAGGGGGCTAACTATGGCTACACCTTC
few	.	TRBV29-1	TRBJ1-1	CSVVRNYGTEAFF	TGCAGCGTTGTTAGGAACTATGGCACTGAAGCTTTCTTT
.	.	TRBV5-1	TRBJ2-7	CASSPLGDSYEQYF	TGCGCCAGCAGCCCCTTGGGGGACTCCTACGAGCAGTACTTC
.	.	TRBV6-5	TRBJ2-3	CASSWGQSTDTQYF	TGTGCCAGCAGCTGGGGACAAAGCACAGATACGCAGTATTTT
.	TRBD1	TRBV18	TRBJ2-7	CASSPQTGGGYEQYF	TGTGCCAGCTCACCGCAGACAGGGGGCGGCTACGAGCAGTACTTC
.	.	TRBV5-1	TRBJ2-3	CASSSPRDGADTQYF	TGCGCCAGCAGCTCGCCGCGAGATGGGGCAGATACGCAGTATTTT
.	TRBD2	TRBV30	TRBJ2-5	CGGGGSSGVPQYF	TGTGGGGGGGGAGGATCTAGCGGGGTGCCCCAGTACTTC
.	.	TRBV18	TRBJ2-3	CASSPTTSTDTQYF	TGTGCCAGCTCACCGACGACTAGCACAGATACGCAGTATTTT
once	.	TRBV6-1	TRBJ2-7	CASTTRVGSGYEQYF	TGTGCCAGCACTACCCGGGTCGGGTCGGGCTACGAGCAGTACTTC
.	TRBD1	TRBV27	TRBJ1-2	CASRRDRRYGYTF	TGTGCCAGCAGGCGGGACAGACGCTATGGCTACACCTTC
.	.	TRBV20-1	TRBJ2-3	CSAPTSHTQYF	TGCAGTGCTCCGACAAGCCATACGCAGTATTTT
.	.	TRBV9	TRBJ2-7	CASSVGTGPSYEQYF	TGTGCCAGCAGCGTCGGTACAGGGCCTTCCTACGAGCAGTACTTC
once	TRBD2	TRBV6-6	TRBJ2-7	CASRKTSAREQYF	TGTGCCAGCAGGAAGACTAGCGCTCGGGAGCAGTACTTC
.	.	TRBV10-3	TRBJ2-5	CAISEPGIFQETQYF	TGTGCCATCAGTGAGCCCGGGATTTTTCAAGAGACCCAGTACTTC
once	.	TRBV27	TRBJ2-1	CASSLGTGTSRTHNEQFF	TGTGCCAGCAGTTTAGGGACGGGGACCTCGAGGACCCACAATGAGCAGTTCTTC
.	.	TRBV9	TRBJ2-3	CASSVAGGQVDTQYF	TGTGCCAGCAGCGTAGCCGGGGGGCAGGTAGATACGCAGTATTTT
.	TRBD1	TRBV7-2	TRBJ1-1	CASSSQTGYTEAFF	TGTGCCAGCAGCTCGCAGACAGGGTATACTGAAGCTTTCTTT
.	.	TRBV30	TRBJ2-1	CAWTPRSGLNNEQFF	TGTGCCTGGACCCCAAGGAGCGGGTTGAACAATGAGCAGTTCTTC
.	.	TRBV7-9	TRBJ2-3	CASSPPGDTQYF	TGTGCCAGCAGCCCCCCCGGAGATACGCAGTATTTT
.	.	TRBV7-2	TRBJ1-2	CASSLVGRVDGYTF	TGTGCCAGCAGCTTAGTAGGAAGGGTCGATGGCTACACCTTC
.	.	TRBV5-1	TRBJ1-2	CASSLEARGGSTF	TGCGCCAGCAGCTTGGAGGCCAGGGGAGGTTCCACCTTC
.	.	TRBV5-5	TRBJ2-3	CASTLEGTDTQYF	TGTGCCAGCACACTGGAGGGGACAGATACGCAGTATTTT
.	.	TRBV6-1	TRBJ2-1	CASSVHSDNEQFF	TGTGCCAGCAGTGTCCATTCCGACAATGAGCAGTTCTTC
.	.	TRBV5-1	TRBJ1-4	CASSLGGDNEKLFF	TGCGCCAGCAGCCTCGGGGGAGATAATGAAAAACTGTTTTTT
.	TRBD2	TRBV4-1	TRBJ2-7	CASSRMGLARDEQYF	TGCGCCAGCAGCCGCATGGGACTAGCGAGGGACGAGCAGTACTTC
.	TRBD1	TRBV6-1	TRBJ1-5	CASSSTGTNQPQHF	TGTGCCAGCAGTTCGACAGGGACTAATCAGCCCCAGCATTTT
.	.	TRBV5-1	TRBJ2-7	CASSLARRESYEQYF	TGCGCCAGCAGCTTGGCCCGGCGGGAAAGCTACGAGCAGTACTTC
.	TRBD2	TRBV11-2	TRBJ2-7	CASSQRDYYEQYF	TGTGCCAGCAGCCAACGGGACTATTACGAGCAGTACTTC
.	.	TRBV7-9	TRBJ1-1	CASSNHSPNEAFF	TGTGCCAGCAGCAATCACTCTCCAAACGAAGCTTTCTTT
.	.	TRBV28	TRBJ2-7	CASRLPTGHEQYF	TGTGCCAGCAGATTACCTACAGGACACGAGCAGTACTTC